These T cell receptor beta chains were read from a single sample in a study of blood T cell repertoires in COVID-19. Using immunoSEQ multiplex PCR, the repertoire was profiled, and TCRdb retains in-frame clones only, with some absent. Of approximately 170,000 clones listed, more than 75% are singletons. Sequenced input: peripheral blood. These TCRs come from a man in his forties or fifties who had recovered from COVID-19. Both conserved end residues are part of each CDR3. Each record gives: J gene, clone size, D gene, V gene, CDR3 protein, CDR3 DNA. The D gene is left open where the match is weak. Clone size is not always given. Where it is, it says once, few, many or a class for expanded clones.

J gene: TRBJ2-3
clone size: .
D gene: .
V gene: TRBV29-1
CDR3 protein: CSVDRFADTQYF
CDR3 DNA: TGCAGCGTCGACAGGTTCGCTGATACGCAGTATTTT

J gene: TRBJ1-4
clone size: .
D gene: .
V gene: TRBV3-1/TRBV3-2
CDR3 protein: CASSQSGAGEKLFF
CDR3 DNA: TGTGCCAGCAGCCAAAGTGGAGCTGGAGAAAAACTGTTTTTT

J gene: TRBJ2-2
clone size: .
D gene: TRBD1
V gene: TRBV19
CDR3 protein: CASSPSGQRLTGELFF
CDR3 DNA: TGTGCCAGTAGTCCCTCGGGACAGCGGCTTACCGGGGAGCTGTTTTTT

J gene: TRBJ2-5
clone size: .
D gene: TRBD2
V gene: TRBV5-4
CDR3 protein: CASSSRTSGGRTQYF
CDR3 DNA: TGTGCCAGCAGCAGCCGGACTAGCGGGGGGCGGACCCAGTACTTC

J gene: TRBJ2-1
clone size: .
D gene: TRBD1
V gene: TRBV5-1
CDR3 protein: CASQTGVDNEQFF
CDR3 DNA: TGCGCCAGCCAGACAGGGGTGGACAATGAGCAGTTCTTC

J gene: TRBJ1-2
clone size: .
D gene: TRBD1
V gene: TRBV7-2
CDR3 protein: CASSFRQGYDYGYTF
CDR3 DNA: TGTGCCAGCAGCTTTAGACAGGGGTACGACTATGGCTACACCTTC

J gene: TRBJ2-6
clone size: .
D gene: .
V gene: TRBV27
CDR3 protein: CASSLSTATVTLSSGANVLTF
CDR3 DNA: TGTGCCAGCAGTTTATCTACCGCTACAGTAACACTCAGCTCTGGGGCCAACGTCCTGACTTTC

J gene: TRBJ2-5
clone size: .
D gene: .
V gene: TRBV18
CDR3 protein: CASSPSGQSGETQYF
CDR3 DNA: TGTGCCAGCTCACCATCCGGACAGTCCGGGGAGACCCAGTACTTC

J gene: TRBJ2-1
clone size: .
D gene: TRBD1
V gene: TRBV7-2
CDR3 protein: CASSAPGQGIYEQFF
CDR3 DNA: TGTGCCAGCAGCGCCCCGGGACAGGGTATCTATGAGCAGTTCTTC

J gene: TRBJ1-5
clone size: .
D gene: TRBD1
V gene: TRBV2
CDR3 protein: CASRDTGTVNQPQHF
CDR3 DNA: TGTGCCAGCAGGGATACCGGGACAGTCAATCAGCCCCAGCATTTT

J gene: TRBJ2-2
clone size: .
D gene: .
V gene: TRBV27
CDR3 protein: CASSLISGANTGELFF
CDR3 DNA: TGTGCCAGCAGTTTGATTTCGGGGGCGAACACCGGGGAGCTGTTTTTT

J gene: TRBJ1-1
clone size: .
D gene: TRBD1
V gene: TRBV5-1
CDR3 protein: CASSPGQADTEAFF
CDR3 DNA: TGCGCCAGCAGCCCCGGACAGGCTGACACTGAAGCTTTCTTT

J gene: TRBJ2-7
clone size: once
D gene: TRBD2
V gene: TRBV28
CDR3 protein: CATRGGSSYEQYF
CDR3 DNA: TGTGCCACCCGGGGAGGGAGCTCCTACGAGCAGTACTTC

J gene: TRBJ1-5
clone size: .
D gene: TRBD1
V gene: TRBV30
CDR3 protein: CAWSPRDRAGQPQHF
CDR3 DNA: TGTGCCTGGAGCCCTAGGGACAGGGCTGGCCAGCCCCAGCATTTT

J gene: TRBJ2-7
clone size: few
D gene: .
V gene: TRBV2
CDR3 protein: CASSGYEQYF
CDR3 DNA: TGTGCCAGCAGCGGCTACGAGCAGTACTTC

J gene: TRBJ1-2
clone size: once
D gene: .
V gene: TRBV5-5
CDR3 protein: CASSIQGRDGYTF
CDR3 DNA: TGTGCCAGCAGCATACAGGGTCGGGATGGCTACACCTTC

J gene: TRBJ1-2
clone size: .
D gene: .
V gene: TRBV5-1
CDR3 protein: CASSADPRANYGYTF
CDR3 DNA: TGCGCCAGCAGCGCCGACCCGAGGGCTAACTATGGCTACACCTTC

J gene: TRBJ2-7
clone size: .
D gene: TRBD2
V gene: TRBV5-1
CDR3 protein: CASKSGSYEQYF
CDR3 DNA: TGCGCCAGCAAAAGCGGGAGCTACGAGCAGTACTTC

J gene: TRBJ2-2
clone size: .
D gene: TRBD2
V gene: TRBV7-2
CDR3 protein: CASSLVRLAGGAGELFF
CDR3 DNA: TGTGCCAGCAGCTTAGTACGGCTAGCGGGGGGAGCCGGGGAGCTGTTTTTT

J gene: TRBJ1-2
clone size: .
D gene: .
V gene: TRBV28
CDR3 protein: CASSSTDNLYGYTF
CDR3 DNA: TGTGCCAGCAGTTCCACGGACAACCTCTATGGCTACACCTTC

J gene: TRBJ2-7
clone size: .
D gene: TRBD2
V gene: TRBV5-8
CDR3 protein: CASSFPWERGYYEQYF
CDR3 DNA: TGTGCCAGCAGCTTCCCGTGGGAGCGGGGCTACTACGAGCAGTACTTC

J gene: TRBJ1-1
clone size: once
D gene: .
V gene: TRBV20-1
CDR3 protein: CSASGGAEAFF
CDR3 DNA: TGCAGTGCTAGCGGGGGTGCTGAAGCTTTCTTT

J gene: TRBJ1-6
clone size: .
D gene: TRBD1
V gene: TRBV4-2
CDR3 protein: CASSQDKGGGNSPLHF
CDR3 DNA: TGTGCCAGCAGCCAAGATAAAGGGGGCGGTAATTCACCCCTCCACTTT

J gene: TRBJ2-5
clone size: .
D gene: TRBD2
V gene: TRBV6-2/TRBV6-3
CDR3 protein: CASSYSTSGGVTQYF
CDR3 DNA: TGTGCCAGCAGTTACTCGACTAGCGGGGGGGTGACCCAGTACTTC

J gene: TRBJ1-5
clone size: .
D gene: TRBD1
V gene: TRBV7-2
CDR3 protein: CASSLTGGSNQPQHF
CDR3 DNA: TGTGCCAGCAGCTTAACAGGGGGCAGCAATCAGCCCCAGCATTTT

J gene: TRBJ1-4
clone size: once
D gene: .
V gene: TRBV7-8
CDR3 protein: CASSLVSGFNEKLFF
CDR3 DNA: TGTGCCAGCAGCTTAGTAAGCGGGTTTAATGAAAAACTGTTTTTT

J gene: TRBJ2-5
clone size: .
D gene: TRBD2
V gene: TRBV2
CDR3 protein: CASSPGGGSQTQYF
CDR3 DNA: TGTGCCAGCTCCCCCGGGGGGGGTAGCCAGACCCAGTACTTC

J gene: TRBJ1-5
clone size: .
D gene: .
V gene: TRBV5-6
CDR3 protein: CASSFRRANQPQHF
CDR3 DNA: TGTGCCAGCAGCTTCAGGCGGGCCAATCAGCCCCAGCATTTT